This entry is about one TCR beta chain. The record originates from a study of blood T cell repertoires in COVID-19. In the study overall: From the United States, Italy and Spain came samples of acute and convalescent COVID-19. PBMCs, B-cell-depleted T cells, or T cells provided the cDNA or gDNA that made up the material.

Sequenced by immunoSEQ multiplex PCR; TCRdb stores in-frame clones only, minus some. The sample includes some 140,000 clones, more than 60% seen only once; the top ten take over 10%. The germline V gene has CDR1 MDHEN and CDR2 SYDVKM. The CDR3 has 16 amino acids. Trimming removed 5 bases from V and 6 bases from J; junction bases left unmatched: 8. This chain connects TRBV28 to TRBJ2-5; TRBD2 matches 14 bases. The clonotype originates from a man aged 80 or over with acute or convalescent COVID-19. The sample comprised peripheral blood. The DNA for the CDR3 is TGTGCCAGCAGTATGACTAGCGGGGGGGCTCGGAAGACCCAGTACTTC. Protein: CASSMTSGGARKTQYF.